A single sample is the source of the 15 T cell receptor beta chains below, sequenced in a study of cytomegalovirus exposure and HLA in healthy donors. Primers: 60 Vbeta forward and 13 Jbeta reverse. Here immunoSEQ multiplex PCR was the method, and the copy in TCRdb shows in-frame clones only, minus some. This sample yields 120,000 to 150,000 clones, of which about 80% are seen a single time; about 0.66% belongs to the top ten. Sequenced: PBMCs. The receptor set was obtained from a male donor in good health and CMV-seronegative.

This chain links TRBV5-1 with TRBJ1-2, with a possible D match to TRBD1 (5 bases). Germline CDR1 reads SGHRS; CDR2 reads YFSETQ. This CDR3 spans 14 amino acids. Trimming stripped 0 bases from V and 7 bases from J, with 13 bases between. CDR3 coding DNA: TGCGCCAGCAGCTTGGGGTCAGGGTCGGGTGGCTACACCTTC. Residues: CASSLGSGSGGYTF.

The rearrangement joins TRBV7-3 to TRBJ2-3, with TRBD2 as a possible D gene (6 bases). V lost 5 bases to trimming and J lost 5 bases, with 14 bases between them. Germline V gene lookup returns CDR1 SGHTA and CDR2 FQGTGA. The CDR3 has 14 amino acids. CDR3 in amino acids: CASSPSDYRDTQYF. DNA of the CDR3: TGTGCCAGCAGCCCGTCGGACTATCGAGATACGCAGTATTTT.

The V call is TRBV30, the J call TRBJ1-1; D gene ambiguous. The germline CDR1 and CDR2 sequences are GTSNPN and SVGIG (reference sequence). The CDR3 length is 14 residues. Between the trimmed V and J ends, which lost 2 bases and 4 bases, there was a span of 14 bases. The CDR3 here is CAWSLGNRGTEAFF. DNA for the CDR3: TGTGCCTGGAGTCTCGGGAACCGGGGCACTGAAGCTTTCTTT.

V gene TRBV25-1 combines with J gene TRBJ2-1; 14 bases map to TRBD2. This CDR3 contains 16 residues. V shed 6 bases and J 7 bases; nucleotides not matched to a gene: 8. Germline V CDR1 and CDR2: MGHDK, SYGVNS. Here the CDR3 reads CASREPGLAGANEQFF. The CDR3 nucleotides read TGTGCCAGCAGGGAACCGGGACTAGCGGGGGCAAATGAGCAGTTCTTC.

V gene TRBV7-6 combines with J gene TRBJ2-1, with a possible D match to TRBD2 (6 bases). Trimming pared 5 bases from V and 2 bases from J, leaving 19 bases between. Germline loops: CDR1 SGHVS, CDR2 FNYEAQ. The CDR3 covers 17 residues. This chain's CDR3 is CASSLVGAGTTYNEQFF. CDR3 DNA: TGTGCCAGCAGCCTTGTGGGTGCGGGGACCACCTACAATGAGCAGTTCTTC. The entire variable domain, with the rest obtained from reference TRBV7-6 and TRBJ2-1, is as follows: GAGVSQSPRYKVTKRGQDVALRCDPISGHVSLYWYRQALGQGPEFLTYFNYEAQQDKSGLPNDRFSAERPEGSISTLTIQRTEQRDSAMYRCASSLVGAGTTYNEQFFGPGTRLTVL.

The chain couples TRBV19 to TRBJ1-5, with D possibly being TRBD1 (5 bases). V was cut by 1 base and J by 4 bases, with 17 bases left in between. CDR1 and CDR2 from the germline V gene are LNHDA and SQIVND (reference sequence). The CDR3 loop spans 17 amino acids. CDR3 nucleotides: TGTGCCAGTAGTATAGCACATGGAGGGGCGCTGAATCAGCCCCAGCATTTT. This sequence encodes CASSIAHGGALNQPQHF.

The chain employs TRBV19 and TRBJ2-5, with TRBD2 matching 7 bases. TRBJ2-7 matches the DNA end more closely, so the J call is doubtful. The CDR3 length is 16 residues. Germline CDR1 and CDR2: LNHDA and SQIVND (reference sequence). The chain's CDR3 is CASSPRGRGNSYEQYF. For the CDR3, the DNA is TGTGCCAGTAGCCCCCGTGGGCGGGGGAACTCCTACGAGCAGTACTTC.

This chain uses TRBV4-3 with TRBJ2-1; D possibly corresponds to TRBD2 (5 bases). CDR3 length equals 14 residues. V was shortened by 5 bases and J by 7 bases, with 15 bases between the two germline ends. Germline CDR1 reads LGHNA; CDR2 reads YSLEER. The CDR3 loop reads CASSRETKGNEQFF. The CDR3 DNA sequence: TGCGCCAGCAGCAGGGAGACTAAGGGTAATGAGCAGTTCTTC.

The V gene is TRBV6-5, the J gene TRBJ1-1, with 12 bases fitting TRBD1. Germline trimming cut 2 bases from V and 4 bases from J; bases unmatched to any gene: 2. Looked up from germline, CDR1 is MNHEY and CDR2 is SVGAGI. The CDR3 consists of 15 residues. The CDR3 region is CASSYGDRGLTEAFF. DNA of the CDR3: TGTGCCAGCAGTTACGGGGACAGGGGGCTCACTGAAGCTTTCTTT.

This clone has a single count. The genes are TRBV7-8 and TRBJ2-7, with 11 bases lining up with TRBD2. Unmatched junction bases numbered 12, after V lost 4 bases and J lost 4 bases. This CDR3 has 17 residues. Germline V gene lookup returns CDR1 SGHVS and CDR2 FQNEAQ. This CDR3 reads CASSSLLAGGPPYEQYF. The CDR3 DNA reads as TGTGCCAGCAGCTCCCTATTAGCGGGAGGGCCCCCATACGAGCAGTACTTC. The variable domain in full, with the rest retrieved from reference TRBV7-8 and TRBJ2-7, is GAGVSQSPRYKVAKRGQDVALRCDPISGHVSLFWYQQALGQGPEFLTYFQNEAQLDKSGLPSDRFFAERPEGSVSTLKIQRTQQEDSAVYLCASSSLLAGGPPYEQYFGPGTRLTVT.

The chain is built from TRBV18 and TRBJ1-2; no clear D gene. The ends were cut back, 2 bases at V and 1 base at J, with 8 bases in the middle. CDR3 length equals 14 residues. Looked up from germline, CDR1 is KGHSH and CDR2 is LQKENI. CDR3 nucleotides: TGTGCCAGCTCACCAGCGGTGGATAACTATGGCTACACCTTC. Protein product: CASSPAVDNYGYTF.

The rearrangement links TRBV13 to TRBJ2-2; possibly TRBD1 for D (6 bases). The germline V gene encodes CDR1 PRHDT and CDR2 FYEKMQ (reference sequence). The CDR3 has 15 residues. Trimming removed 5 bases at V and 5 bases at J, with 15 bases between. The CDR3 region is CASSLSTGQTGELFF. The CDR3 DNA sequence: TGTGCCAGCAGCCTTTCGACAGGTCAAACCGGGGAGCTGTTTTTT.

The chain carries TRBV5-5 and TRBJ1-1, with D perhaps TRBD1 (5 bases). Germline loops: CDR1 SGHKS, CDR2 YYEKEE (reference sequence). Trimming cost V 3 bases and J 7 bases, with 19 bases left between them. There are 15 residues in the CDR3. The CDR3 DNA sequence: TGTGCCAGCAGCTGGGGAGGGACCCTCGCGGGTGAAGCTTTCTTT. Translation: CASSWGGTLAGEAFF.

The chain combines TRBV5-1 with TRBJ2-2; 12 positions agree with TRBD2. Germline V gene data show CDR1 as SGHRS and CDR2 as YFSETQ. The CDR3 runs to 16 residues. With 4 bases clipped from V and 3 bases from J, the junction kept 4 bases outside the gene matches. The CDR3 here is CASSPGLAGYTGELFF. CDR3 DNA sequence: TGCGCCAGCAGCCCCGGACTAGCGGGATACACCGGGGAGCTGTTTTTT. The variable domain in full, completed from reference TRBV5-1 and TRBJ2-2, reads KAGVTQTPRYLIKTRGQQVTLSCSPISGHRSVSWYQQTPGQGLQFLFEYFSETQRNKGNFPGRFSGRQFSNSRSEMNVSTLELGDSALYLCASSPGLAGYTGELFFGEGSRLTVL.

This clone was recorded only once. This chain links TRBV19 with TRBJ2-7; tentatively, D is TRBD1 (6 bases). The germline V gene encodes CDR1 LNHDA and CDR2 SQIVND (reference sequence). Between the trimmed V and J ends, which lost 6 bases and 0 bases, there was a span of 15 bases. The CDR3 totals 15 residues. The CDR3 reads CASRNGGAHSYEQYF. The CDR3 coding sequence is TGTGCCAGTAGAAATGGGGGCGCCCACTCCTACGAGCAGTACTTC.